A single sample is the source of the 24 T cell receptor beta chains below, sequenced in a study of blood T cell repertoires in COVID-19. The data were produced by immunoSEQ multiplex PCR, yet TCRdb's version contains in-frame clones alone and is incomplete. The table has about 280,000 clones, approximately 90% seen once. Sequenced sample: peripheral blood. The receptor source for this set is a woman in her 30s with active or convalescent COVID-19.

This rearrangement joins TRBV7-9 to TRBJ2-5; 11 bases align to TRBD2. The germline CDR1 and CDR2 sequences are SEHNR and FQNEAQ (reference sequence). V dropped 5 bases and J dropped 2; count of bases not matched to a gene: 7. CDR3 size: 16 residues. The CDR3 loop reads CASSPGTSGKQETQYF. CDR3 in DNA: TGTGCCAGCAGCCCGGGGACTAGCGGCAAACAAGAGACCCAGTACTTC.

The chain combines TRBV6-4 with TRBJ1-1, with D hard to call. V was cut by 4 bases and J by 0 bases, with 9 bases left in between. This CDR3 region has 14 residues. Germline CDR1 reads MRHNA; CDR2 reads SNTAGT. The CDR3 DNA reads as TGTGCCAGCAGTGCTAATGTGATGAACACTGAAGCTTTCTTT. It translates to CASSANVMNTEAFF.

J is TRBJ1-5 and V is TRBV6-2 or TRBV6-3, with 9 bases lining up with TRBD1. V lost 6 bases to trimming and J lost 6 bases; unmatched junction nucleotides: 18. The CDR3 totals 18 residues. The germline CDR1 and CDR2 sequences are MNHEY and SVGEGT. DNA for the CDR3: TGTGCCAGCAGCCGACTCGGGCCCGGGACAGGGATCGTTCAGCCCCAGCATTTT. Translated: CASSRLGPGTGIVQPQHF.

The chain recombines TRBV19 with TRBJ2-3; 9 nucleotides match TRBD1. V was pared by 9 bases and J by 2 bases, with 12 bases of the junction left unmatched. This CDR3 has 16 residues. Germline V gene lookup returns CDR1 LNHDA and CDR2 SQIVND (reference sequence). The CDR3 DNA sequence: TGTGCCAGCAGCGAACCGGGACAGGGTTCCACAGATACGCAGTATTTT. Protein product: CASSEPGQGSTDTQYF.

This chain connects TRBV28 to TRBJ1-2; D unclear. This CDR3 has 12 amino acids. The germline V gene has CDR1 MDHEN and CDR2 SYDVKM. V was cut by 3 bases and J by 5 bases, with 7 bases left in between. The chain's CDR3 is CASSLRMYGYTF. The CDR3 bases are TGTGCCAGCAGTTTGCGAATGTATGGCTACACCTTC.

V gene TRBV5-1 combines with J gene TRBJ2-3; TRBD2 aligns across 9 bases. The V gene end was trimmed by 5 bases and the J gene end by 0 bases; junction bases not matched to a gene: 7. Germline V lookup: CDR1 SGHRS, CDR2 YFSETQ. CDR3 size: 16 residues. CDR3 region: CASRVGLAGSTDTQYF. The CDR3 bases are TGCGCCAGCAGGGTGGGGCTAGCGGGGAGCACAGATACGCAGTATTTT.

V gene TRBV9 combines with J gene TRBJ1-1; 7 bases align to TRBD1. The germline V gene encodes CDR1 SGDLS and CDR2 YYNGEE. The CDR3 contains 13 residues. V lost 0 bases, J lost 8 bases, and 4 bases stayed unmatched. The CDR3 sequence is CASSVVEGAEAFF. In nucleotides, the CDR3 is TGTGCCAGCAGCGTAGTGGAGGGGGCGGAAGCTTTCTTT.

The chain recombines TRBV10-3 with TRBJ1-2; D gene ambiguous. Per the germline V gene, CDR1 is ENHRY and CDR2 is SYGVKD. Trimming stripped 3 bases from V and 2 bases from J, with 10 bases between. The CDR3 has 14 amino acids. CDR3 in DNA: TGTGCCATCAGTGAATTGGGCGCCAACTATGGCTACACCTTC. It encodes CAISELGANYGYTF.

The J gene is TRBJ2-7, the V gene TRBV5-5; 7 nucleotides align to TRBD1. This CDR3 spans 16 amino acids. Germline assignment: CDR1 SGHKS and CDR2 YYEKEE (reference sequence). V lost 4 bases and J lost 6; bases outside the gene matches: 16. CDR3: CASSLRQGTSPPEQYF. The DNA for the CDR3 is TGTGCCAGCAGCCTTCGACAGGGTACCTCCCCGCCCGAGCAGTACTTC. The entire variable domain, with the rest obtained from reference TRBV5-5 and TRBJ2-7, is as follows: DAGVTQSPTHLIKTRGQQVTLRCSPISGHKSVSWYQQVLGQGPQFIFQYYEKEERGRGNFPDRFSARQFPNYSSELNVNALLLGDSALYLCASSLRQGTSPPEQYFGPGTRLTVT.

V usage is TRBV10-3 and J usage is TRBJ2-3, with 9 bases identical to TRBD1. The germline gives CDR1 ENHRY, CDR2 SYGVKD. Trimming cost V 6 bases and J 12 bases; bases outside gene matches: 7. This CDR3 has 12 residues. CDR3 bases: TGTGCCATCAGCTCACAGGGGGCGGACCAGTATTTT. Translating gives CAISSQGADQYF.

This clone was observed a single time. V gene TRBV24-1 combines with J gene TRBJ1-2; maybe TRBD1 (6 bases). Germline CDR1 is KGHDR and CDR2 is SFDVKD. Trimming shortened V by 2 bases and J by 8 bases, and 11 bases separated the two germline ends. The CDR3 totals 13 residues. The CDR3 bases are TGTGCCACCAGTGATTCCACAGGGTCCGGCTACACCTTC. Translation gives CATSDSTGSGYTF.

The chain is built from TRBV28 and TRBJ1-1; 8 nucleotides match TRBD1. This CDR3 is 15 amino acids long. The V gene end was trimmed by 6 bases and the J gene end by 3 bases; junction bases not matched to a gene: 9. Germline V gene data show CDR1 as MDHEN and CDR2 as SYDVKM. CDR3 region: CASRRRTGGDTEAFF. The CDR3 nucleotides are TGTGCCAGCAGACGGCGTACAGGGGGGGACACTGAAGCTTTCTTT.

The J gene is TRBJ1-4, the V gene TRBV27; tentative D call: TRBD1 (5 bases). The CDR3 sequence is 15 residues long. Per germline, CDR1 MNHEY and CDR2 SMNVEV (reference sequence). The V and J ends lost 8 bases and 1 base respectively, with 14 bases between them. The CDR3, as DNA: TGTGCCAGCCGACGCTTGACAGAAACTAATGAAAAACTGTTTTTT. It specifies CASRRLTETNEKLFF.

The chain carries TRBV5-4 and TRBJ2-1; 12 nucleotides align to TRBD2. The germline gives CDR1 SGHNT, CDR2 YYREEE (reference sequence). V was pared by 4 bases and J by 7 bases, with 9 bases of the junction left unmatched. The CDR3 has 16 residues. Here the CDR3 reads CASSQASGGAVNEQFF. As DNA, the CDR3 is TGTGCCAGCAGCCAGGCTAGCGGGGGGGCTGTAAATGAGCAGTTCTTC.

This clone was seen more than once but under ten times. The rearrangement uses TRBV5-1 and TRBJ1-5, with TRBD1 matching 8 bases. CDR1 and CDR2 (germline): SGHRS, YFSETQ. The V gene end was trimmed by 2 bases and the J gene end by 6 bases; junction bases not matched to a gene: 10. The CDR3 sequence is 16 residues long. CDR3 sequence: CASSFEPGGLGQPQHF. In DNA, the CDR3 is TGCGCCAGCAGCTTTGAGCCAGGGGGCCTCGGTCAGCCCCAGCATTTT.

J is TRBJ2-3 and V is TRBV27; the D is unclear. Germline CDR1 and CDR2: MNHEY and SMNVEV (reference sequence). The CDR3 loop spans 13 amino acids. V dropped 8 bases and J dropped 2 bases, with 11 bases sitting between them. Written as DNA, the CDR3 is TGTGCCAGCGGAGTTTGGGTCACAGATACGCAGTATTTT. Protein product: CASGVWVTDTQYF.

The J gene is TRBJ1-5, the V gene TRBV5-6; D gene unclear. This CDR3 is built from 19 residues. The germline CDR1 and CDR2 sequences are SGHDT and YYEEEE. V shed 5 bases and J shed 0 bases, with 24 bases lying between them. The CDR3 nucleotides read TGTGCCAGCAGTAAAACTTCAAACAGAATCCTCAATAGCAATCAGCCCCAGCATTTT. It translates to CASSKTSNRILNSNQPQHF.

J is TRBJ2-7 and V is TRBV6-5, with 13 bases lining up with TRBD2. This CDR3 is built from 15 residues. Germline CDR1 and CDR2: MNHEY and SVGAGI. The trim removed 7 bases at V and 5 bases at J, leaving 8 bases unmatched. The CDR3 spells CASIKTSGGRNEQYF. For the CDR3, the DNA is TGTGCCAGCATCAAGACTAGCGGGGGGAGAAACGAGCAGTACTTC.

As regards this clone: The sample contains more than one DNA sequence encoding this CDR3. This sequence joins TRBV7-2 and TRBJ2-7; D call uncertain. The V end was cut by 6 bases, the J end by 3 bases, with 9 bases between. Germline CDR1 SGHTA, CDR2 FQGNSA. The CDR3 length is 12 residues. The CDR3 DNA is TGTGCCAGCAGTCGTAGTAGCTACGAGCAGTACTTC. Amino acid sequence: CASSRSSYEQYF.

The chain has TRBV27 and TRBJ1-3; 7 nucleotides align to TRBD1. Germline V gives CDR1 MNHEY, CDR2 SMNVEV (reference sequence). CDR3 length equals 13 residues. V lost 5 bases, J lost 2 bases, and 0 bases stayed unmatched. The CDR3 reads CASSTGAGNTIYF. CDR3 nucleotides: TGTGCCAGCAGTACAGGGGCTGGAAACACCATATATTTT.

This chain uses TRBV29-1 with TRBJ2-1; TRBD1 matches at 8 bases. V shed 4 bases, J shed 7 bases, and the junction held 9 bases outside the gene matches. Per germline, CDR1 SQVTM and CDR2 ANQGSEA. This CDR3 spans 14 amino acids. The CDR3 sequence: CSVVRQGKLNEQFF. Written as DNA, the CDR3 is TGCAGCGTTGTCCGACAGGGGAAGCTTAATGAGCAGTTCTTC.

This rearrangement joins TRBV18 to TRBJ1-6; D call uncertain. Looked up from germline, CDR1 is KGHSH and CDR2 is LQKENI. Trimming took 3 bases from V and 13 from J, leaving 13 bases between them. CDR3 length: 13 residues. DNA for the CDR3: TGTGCCAGCTCACCTGCGAAGTTCACCCCCCTCCACTTT. Its protein product is CASSPAKFTPLHF.

For the CDR3, the DNA is TGTGCCAGCACCGGACAGGGGAGAACGGGTACGCAGTATTTT. Translation: CASTGQGRTGTQYF. J is TRBJ2-3 and V is TRBV6-5; 9 nucleotides align to TRBD1. J was trimmed by 8 bases and V by 7 bases; bases with no gene match: 10. The CDR3 is 14 residues long. Germline V gene sequence: CDR1 MNHEY, CDR2 SVGAGI.

The genes are TRBV7-8 and TRBJ2-1, with TRBD2 identical over 12 bases. The CDR3 length is 15 residues. V lost 2 bases, J lost 10 bases, and 6 bases stayed unmatched. Germline V gene sequence: CDR1 SGHVS, CDR2 FQNEAQ. CDR3 nucleotides: TGTGCCAGCAGCTTACTGACTAGCGGGGGAGGGGAGCAGTTCTTC. It encodes CASSLLTSGGGEQFF.